One sample yielded the 14 T cell receptor beta chains listed below, sequenced in a study of human T cells and chemical hapten exposure. Via MiXCR, TCRdb re-called the RACE reads, giving one row per CDR3 protein. The data contain over 300,000 distinct CDR3 sequences, approximately 5.1% of them singletons. Time point of the sample: pre-sensitization, week 0. The treatment: therapeutic diphenylcyclopropenone sensitization with weekly scalp DPC. The specimen was whole blood, collected in connection with sensitization to the hapten diphenylcyclopropenone (DPC). These receptors were collected from a woman aged 50 to 60 with alopecia areata. Some clones in this sample may be carry-over from other donors' samples.

This clonotype has ten or more counts. The CDR3 DNA reads as TGCGCCAGCAGCTTGGCCGGGACCCTGGGATCAGATACGCAGTATTTT. Its protein product is CASSLAGTLGSDTQYF. J is TRBJ2-3 and V is TRBV5-1; D is tentatively TRBD1 or TRBD2 (5 bases each). With 0 bases removed from V and 4 bases from J, the gap between germline ends came to 15 bases. CDR3 size: 16 residues. The germline gives CDR1 SGHRS, CDR2 YFSETQ.

This clonotype was detected ten times or more. The CDR3 protein is CASSSEQASTGELFF. DNA of the CDR3: TGTGCCAGCAGTTCGGAACAAGCCTCCACCGGGGAGCTGTTTTTT. The chain employs TRBV12-3 or TRBV12-4 and TRBJ2-2; D ambiguous. CDR3 length equals 15 residues. The V end was cut by 4 bases, the J end by 4 bases, with 13 bases between.

This clonotype was seen at least ten times. CDR3 in amino acids: CASSLKLGDNEQFF. The CDR3 DNA reads TGTGCCAGCAGTTTGAAGCTGGGGGACAATGAGCAGTTCTTC. The chain links TRBV7-2 to TRBJ2-1, with D possibly called TRBD1 or TRBD2 (5 bases each). The germline V and J ends were trimmed by 6 bases and 5 bases, with 14 bases remaining between them. This CDR3 comprises 14 residues. Per the germline V gene, CDR1 is SGHTA and CDR2 is FQGNSA.

This clonotype was seen at least ten times. V and J are TRBV7-7 and TRBJ1-1, with D unclear. Trimming took 5 bases from V and 3 from J, leaving 10 bases between them. This CDR3 contains 13 residues. Germline V gene lookup returns CDR1 SSHAT and CDR2 FNYEAQ (reference sequence). The DNA of the CDR3 is TGTGCCAGCAGCCCCAGGATAGACACTGAAGCTTTCTTT. It translates to CASSPRIDTEAFF.

This clonotype was recorded a few times. This chain uses TRBV19 with TRBJ2-3, with TRBD1 as a possible D gene (5 bases). CDR1 is LNHDA and CDR2 is SQIVND in the germline V gene (reference sequence). V gave up 7 bases and J gave up 0 bases, with 17 bases separating them. This CDR3 comprises 16 residues. The CDR3 spells CASTSWGGPSTDTQYF. The CDR3 DNA reads TGTGCCAGTACCTCCTGGGGCGGCCCTAGCACAGATACGCAGTATTTT.

In its sample, this clonotype was seen a few times. The CDR3 DNA reads as TGTGCCAGCTCGCCCCCGGGACAGGGCGTAAGACCCCTCCACTTT. As protein: CASSPPGQGVRPLHF. The chain carries TRBV18 and TRBJ1-6; TRBD1 aligns across 9 bases. The J segment lost 12 bases and the V segment lost 6 bases, leaving 12 bases of the junction unmatched. The CDR3 covers 15 residues. Per germline, CDR1 KGHSH and CDR2 LQKENI. Drawing the rest from reference TRBV18 and TRBJ1-6, the complete variable domain is NAGVMQNPRHLVRRRGQEARLRCSPMKGHSHVYWYRQLPEEGLKFMVYLQKENIIDESGMPKERFSAEFPKEGPSILRIQQVVRGDSAAYFCASSPPGQGVRPLHFGNGTRLTVT.

This clonotype was observed many times. The V call is TRBV6-5, the J call TRBJ2-1, with D perhaps TRBD2 (6 bases). CDR1 is MNHEY, CDR2 SVGAGI, per germline. Trimming stripped 0 bases from V and 9 bases from J, with 12 bases between. This CDR3 has 14 residues. DNA for the CDR3: TGTGCCAGCAGTTACTCTCGACTAGACCCTGAGCAGTTCTTC. The encoded protein is CASSYSRLDPEQFF.

This sequence joins TRBV7-2 and TRBJ2-5; TRBD2 aligns across 8 bases. The CDR3 consists of 14 residues. The germline V gene has CDR1 SGHTA and CDR2 FQGNSA. Trimming at V came to 4 bases and at J to 5 bases, leaving 6 bases not matched to a gene. The CDR3 protein is CASSYLSGTETQYF. CDR3 sequence (DNA): TGTGCCAGCAGCTACCTTAGCGGGACGGAGACCCAGTACTTC. Combining the CDR3 with reference TRBV7-2 and TRBJ2-5 gives the whole variable domain GAGVSQSPSNKVTEKGKDVELRCDPISGHTALYWYRQSLGQGLEFLIYFQGNSAPDKSGLPSDRFSAERTGGSVSTLTIQRTQQEDSAVYLCASSYLSGTETQYFGPGTRLLVL.

In this sample, this clonotype turned up many times. The chain has TRBV7-2 and TRBJ2-1, with 8 bases lining up with TRBD2. V gave up 7 bases and J gave up 6 bases; unmatched junction bases: 11. From germline, CDR1 is SGHTA and CDR2 FQGNSA. The CDR3 is 15 amino acids. The CDR3 region has the DNA TGTGCCAGCACCCTGGTCAGCGGGAGCCCCAATGAGCAGTTCTTC. It yields the protein CASTLVSGSPNEQFF.

In its sample, this clonotype was seen a few times. V is TRBV21-1 and J is TRBJ2-5. TRBV21-1 is given as a pseudogene. This CDR3 is built from 9 residues. The CDR3 sequence: CANNETQYF. The CDR3 DNA reads TGTGCCAACAACGAGACCCAGTACTTC.

This clonotype was counted only a few times. V gene TRBV29-1 combines with J gene TRBJ2-7, with 7 nucleotides matching TRBD1. This CDR3 is 14 amino acids long. The germline V gene has CDR1 SQVTM and CDR2 ANQGSEA. V lost 6 bases, J lost 2 bases, and 10 bases stayed unmatched. The CDR3 DNA reads as TGCAGCGTCCAACCGACAGGGTTTACCTACGAGCAGTACTTC. Protein product: CSVQPTGFTYEQYF.

This clonotype was seen only a few times. The gene calls are TRBV11-2 and TRBJ2-3; TRBD1 is a possible D gene (6 bases). V was shortened by 5 bases and J by 0 bases, with 18 bases between the two germline ends. The CDR3 is made up of 17 amino acids. Germline CDR1 and CDR2: SGHAT and FQNNGV. In DNA, the CDR3 is TGTGCCAGCAGCCTGACTTCCGGACAGCTTAGCACAGATACGCAGTATTTT. Amino acids: CASSLTSGQLSTDTQYF.

This clonotype was seen repeatedly, ten times or more. V gene TRBV12-3 or TRBV12-4 combines with J gene TRBJ2-1; perhaps TRBD2 as D (6 bases). With 1 base removed from V and 7 bases from J, the gap between germline ends came to 11 bases. CDR3 length equals 14 residues. The CDR3 DNA sequence: TGTGCCAGCAGTTTAGAAGCAGGGAGGAATGAGCAGTTCTTC. This gives the protein CASSLEAGRNEQFF.

Many counts were recorded for this clonotype. The chain carries TRBV4-1 and TRBJ2-1, with 8 bases that match TRBD1. CDR1 and CDR2 (germline): MGHRA, YSYEKL. The CDR3 runs 14 residues. J gave up 15 bases and V 0 bases, and 10 bases lay outside the gene matches. The CDR3 nucleotides read TGCGCCAGCAGCCAAGATCCCCGGACAGGGCGCGGGTTCTTC. Residues: CASSQDPRTGRGFF.